The sequence of this TCR beta chain was determined in a study of T cell clonality in common variable immunodeficiency. Study outcomes and limitations: Compared with healthy controls, CVID subjects showed increased TCRbeta clonality, mostly in about a third. Compared with controls, CVID subjects had fewer shared TCRbeta clones. What drives increased CVID clonality needs T cell subpopulation sequencing.

Germline CDR1 and CDR2: DFQATT and SNEGSKA (reference sequence). The CDR3 loop spans 12 amino acids. V shed 4 bases and J shed 3 bases, with 10 bases lying between them. Patients and controls were mostly of Caucasian heritage. Generated by immunoSEQ multiplex PCR, the TCRdb table keeps only in-frame clones and is missing some. The sample shows about 42,000 clones, no singletons; the ten largest hold about 1.3%. This clone is medium-sized within its sample. Its antigen is unknown. The missing CDR3 end, 3 residues past where the read stops, is filled in from the germline J gene. Sequencing was carried out using peripheral blood mononuclear cells. The chain recombines TRBV20-1 with TRBJ2-7, with D unresolved. The TCR originated in a person aged 18 to 75 in good health. The sequenced part of the CDR3 DNA is TGCAGTGCTACCTCCTCCGGCTACGAG. This translates into CSATSSGYE. The CDR3 as a whole reads CSATSSGYEQYF.